Listed below are T cell receptor beta chains from one sample, sequenced in a study of blood T cell repertoires in COVID-19. Method: immunoSEQ multiplex PCR; TCRdb's copy keeps in-frame clones and lacks some. The sample lists 25,000 to 35,000 clones, over 70% occurring once. The specimen sequenced was peripheral blood. Source of these receptors: a man in his 70s with active COVID-19. The CDR3 runs from the conserved cysteine through the conserved F or W. The D gene is left open where the match is weak. Where a row states a size, it is once, few, many or the class of an expanded clone; other rows omit it.

J gene,D gene,clone size,V gene,CDR3 DNA,CDR3 protein
TRBJ1-1,TRBD1,-,TRBV24-1,TGTGCCACCAGGGACAGGGCTTACACTGAAGCTTTCTTT,CATRDRAYTEAFF
TRBJ2-5,-,-,TRBV29-1,TGCAGCGTTGTGGGCACTCAAGAGACCCAGTACTTC,CSVVGTQETQYF
TRBJ1-3,TRBD1,-,TRBV27,TGTGCCAGCCGCGCCACCGGGACAGGGGTAACTGGAAACACCATATATTTT,CASRATGTGVTGNTIYF
TRBJ2-5,-,-,TRBV7-3,TGTGCCAGCAGCTTAGGTGGCAGCGAACAAGAGACCCAGTACTTC,CASSLGGSEQETQYF
TRBJ1-1,-,-,TRBV28,TGTGCCAGCAGACTTAGAGGGGAAGCTTTCTTT,CASRLRGEAFF
TRBJ2-2,-,-,TRBV27,TGTGCCAGCAGTTCCTCCACCGGGGAGCTGTTTTTT,CASSSSTGELFF
TRBJ1-1,-,few,TRBV9,TGTGCCAGCAGCGTCTCCGAGAGAACTGAAGCTTTCTTT,CASSVSERTEAFF
TRBJ1-2,TRBD1,-,TRBV29-1,TGCAGCGTTCTCTTGACAGGGACCCGCAGGGCTAACTATGGCTACACCTTC,CSVLLTGTRRANYGYTF
TRBJ1-2,-,-,TRBV5-1,TGCGCCAGCAGCTCCGATACGGGTTCCTATGGCTACACCTTC,CASSSDTGSYGYTF
TRBJ2-7,TRBD2,-,TRBV27,TGTGCCAGCAGTTTGGGCGGCGGGGGGATCTACGAGCAGTACTTC,CASSLGGGGIYEQYF
TRBJ2-3,-,-,TRBV19,TGTGCCAGTAGGCTAGGCACAGATACGCAGTATTTT,CASRLGTDTQYF
TRBJ2-5,-,-,TRBV7-3,TGTGCCAGCAGCTTAATGGGCAGAACCGAAGAGACCCAGTACTTC,CASSLMGRTEETQYF
TRBJ2-1,TRBD2,-,TRBV11-2,TGTGCCAGCAGCTCTCAGCCCCAGACTAGCGGGGGGAAAAATGAGCAGTTCTTC,CASSSQPQTSGGKNEQFF
TRBJ2-5,-,-,TRBV5-6,TGTGCCAGCAGCTTTAAGGGGCGAGGCCAAGAGACCCAGTACTTC,CASSFKGRGQETQYF
TRBJ1-2,TRBD1,-,TRBV3-1/TRBV3-2,TGTGCCAGCAGCCAAGGACAGGGTTCTTTTCTTGGCTACACCTTC,CASSQGQGSFLGYTF
TRBJ2-1,-,-,TRBV5-1,TGCGCCAGCAGCTTGAGGGACACCGACTACAATGAGCAGTTCTTC,CASSLRDTDYNEQFF
TRBJ2-3,-,-,TRBV2,TGTGCCAGCAGTGAACTCAGGAGGACAGATACGCAGTATTTT,CASSELRRTDTQYF
TRBJ1-1,TRBD1,-,TRBV6-5,TGTGCCAGCAGTCCCGACAGGGGGGGTTCGGCTTTCTTT,CASSPDRGGSAFF
TRBJ2-1,TRBD2,-,TRBV10-3,TGTGCCATCAGTCCAACGGGGGGTTTTGATGAGCAGTTCTTC,CAISPTGGFDEQFF
TRBJ2-3,-,-,TRBV4-2,TGTGCCAGCAGCCAAGATCGGTTCACAGATACGCAGTATTTT,CASSQDRFTDTQYF
TRBJ2-7,-,-,TRBV2,TGTGCCAGCAGTGAAGAGGGGGGGCGCAGGTACGAGCAGTACTTC,CASSEEGGRRYEQYF
TRBJ1-3,-,-,TRBV5-4,TGTGCCAGCAGCTTGGCCCAGGGGCCTGGAAACACCATATATTTT,CASSLAQGPGNTIYF
TRBJ2-5,-,many,TRBV10-1,TGCGCCAGCAGTGATGGGCAGATGGAGACCCAGTACTTC,CASSDGQMETQYF
TRBJ2-7,TRBD1,-,TRBV28,TGTGCCAGCACAAATCGACAGGGGTGGTACTTC,CASTNRQGWYF
TRBJ2-2,-,-,TRBV10-3,TGTGCCAGCATGCAGGCGAACACCGGGGAGCTGTTTTTT,CASMQANTGELFF
TRBJ1-2,-,-,TRBV6-6,TGTGCCAGCAGTTACTCGGGTAGGGAGGGCTACACCTTC,CASSYSGREGYTF
TRBJ2-2,-,-,TRBV4-1,TGCGCCAGCAGCCAAGATTGGAACAGACCCACCGGGGAGCTGTTTTTT,CASSQDWNRPTGELFF
TRBJ2-1,-,-,TRBV28,TGTGCCAGCAGTTTCGGGGAGTCGGCAATCTTC,CASSFGESAIF
TRBJ2-7,TRBD1,few,TRBV4-2,TGTGCCAGCAGCCAAGATAGCATACAGGGGTTCTACGAGCAGTACTTC,CASSQDSIQGFYEQYF
TRBJ1-2,-,few,TRBV28,TGTGCCAGCAGTACGACAGGCTATGGCTACACCTTC,CASSTTGYGYTF
TRBJ1-1,TRBD1,-,TRBV19,TGTGCCAGTAGTGGACAGGGGGGGCTCCTGAACACTGAAGCTTTCTTT,CASSGQGGLLNTEAFF
TRBJ1-3,TRBD1,-,TRBV11-3,TGTGCCAGCAGCACACGGACAGGGGGGAGCTCTGGAAACACCATATATTTT,CASSTRTGGSSGNTIYF
TRBJ2-7,-,-,TRBV7-2,TGTGCCAGCAGCTCGGGATTCACGGAGCAGTACTTC,CASSSGFTEQYF
TRBJ1-1,-,-,TRBV25-1,TGTGCCAGCAGTAAGACAGGTGAGGCTTTCTTT,CASSKTGEAFF
TRBJ1-4,TRBD1,-,TRBV2,TGTGCCAGCCGGGACAGGGGACGCGGGGCTAATGAAAAACTGTTTTTT,CASRDRGRGANEKLFF
TRBJ1-3,-,-,TRBV7-2,TGTGCCGGCAGCACTCAGGGGTCTTCAGGAAACACCATATATTTT,CAGSTQGSSGNTIYF
TRBJ1-4,-,-,TRBV12-3/TRBV12-4,TGTGCCAGCAGTTTTGCAGGGGTGGTGAAACTGTTTTTT,CASSFAGVVKLFF
TRBJ1-6,-,few,TRBV6-5,TGTGCCAGCATTACACAAGCGGGAATAGAATCACCCCTCCACTTT,CASITQAGIESPLHF
TRBJ1-5,-,-,TRBV10-3,TGTGCCATCAGTGAGTCGAGGGGGAATTATCAGCCCCAGCATTTT,CAISESRGNYQPQHF
TRBJ2-5,-,-,TRBV11-2,TGTGCCAGCAGCTTGGCGGGCAGGGGCCAAGAGACCCAGTACTTC,CASSLAGRGQETQYF
TRBJ2-2,TRBD2,-,TRBV19,TGTGCCAGTAGTATTGAGTATAGCGGGGGGGCCGGGGAGCTGTTTTTT,CASSIEYSGGAGELFF
TRBJ2-5,-,-,TRBV7-2,TGTGCCAGCTCCCCGCAAGAGACCCAGTACTTC,CASSPQETQYF
TRBJ1-2,-,-,TRBV6-5,TGTGCCAGCCGGACAGTAAACTATGGCTACACCTTC,CASRTVNYGYTF
TRBJ2-4,-,-,TRBV11-2,TGTGCCAGCAGCCATGACAGGACAGCGCAGGGAGCCAAAAACATTCAGTACTTC,CASSHDRTAQGAKNIQYF
TRBJ2-5,TRBD1,once,TRBV7-9,TGTGCCAGCAGCTCCCAGTGGAGACAGGGTCCAGAGACCCAGTACTTC,CASSSQWRQGPETQYF
TRBJ1-6,TRBD1,-,TRBV11-3,TGTGCCAGCAGCTCTATGGGGGACAGTAATTCACCCCTCCACTTT,CASSSMGDSNSPLHF
TRBJ2-5,TRBD2,-,TRBV28,TGTGCCACCCTGGGGCGGGAGCGGGGGACACAAGAGACCCAGTACTTC,CATLGRERGTQETQYF